This T cell receptor (beta chain) was sequenced in a study of T cell responses to AZD1222 COVID-19 vaccine. This CDR3 comprises 14 residues. The germline gives CDR1 MDHEN, CDR2 SYDVKM. V was pared by 3 bases and J by 5 bases, with 4 bases of the junction left unmatched. Assay: immunoSEQ multiplex PCR; the TCRdb copy retains only in-frame clones and omits some. The sample lists about 48,000 clones; 86% were seen once. This clone was detected a few times. The chain recombines TRBV28 with TRBJ2-1; 7 bases are shared with TRBD1. The sequences come from peripheral blood, collected 28 days after the second AZD1222 dose. The sequence was obtained from an adult who received the AZD1222 COVID-19 vaccine. The CDR3 region has the DNA TGTGCCAGCAGTTTCGACAGGGCCGACAATGAGCAGTTCTTC. Translated: CASSFDRADNEQFF.